This TCR beta chain was identified during a study of blood T cell repertoires in COVID-19. Study details: Samples of COVID-19 (acute and convalescent) were obtained from the United States, Italy and Spain. PBMCs, B-cell-depleted T cells, or T cells provided the cDNA or gDNA that made up the material.

Trimming cost V 11 bases and J 8 bases, with 18 bases left between them. The CDR3 has 13 amino acids. Germline values: CDR1 SNHLY, CDR2 FYNNEI. In the original processing: Amplified reference gene primers provided the basis for estimating nucleated cell counts. Sequencing used immunoSEQ multiplex PCR; TCRdb keeps in-frame clones, though not all of them. That table furnishes V, J and clone size, whereas the DNA furnished D and trimming. This repertoire shows roughly 100,000 clones, roughly four fifths found once; its top ten account for about 10%. The chain combines TRBV2 with TRBJ1-4, with D perhaps matching TRBD1 (5 bases). The receptor was derived from a man aged 65 to 85 with acute or convalescent COVID-19. The sequencing input was peripheral blood. CDR3 DNA: TGTGCCCAGCTGTCGGGGGTCGGGGAAAAACTGTTTTTT. Translation: CAQLSGVGEKLFF.